This record covers a single TCR beta chain. Its antigen is undetermined. The authors produced TCR alpha and TCR beta cDNA libraries with sample barcodes and UMIs by 5'RACE using constant-segment primers. TCRdb recomputed calls from the 5' RACE reads with MiXCR, one row per CDR3 protein. The sample carries about 130,000 distinct CDR3 sequences, approximately 15% recorded once. Trimming removed 0 bases from V and 0 bases from J, with 12 bases in between. The CDR3 totals 17 residues. Germline CDR1 is LNHNV and CDR2 is YYDKDF (reference sequence). The data belong to a study of T-cell memory formation after mild COVID-19. About the research overall: In these data, TCR clusters were largely donor specific.

Findings and caveats of the study: Some clones that responded were present in memory (sampled pre-infection), which suggests cross-reactive memory joined.

The TCR comes from an adult woman who had mild COVID-19 (a few samples of this study predate the infection). Cell type and time point are not known. Sequences were obtained from PBMCs or a T cell subset sorted from them (not recorded which). The gene calls are TRBV15 and TRBJ1-3, with a tentative D call TRBD1 (6 bases). CDR3 coding DNA: TGTGCCACCAGCAGAGAAAGGACAGCGTTCTCTGGAAACACCATATATTTT. Its translation is CATSRERTAFSGNTIYF.